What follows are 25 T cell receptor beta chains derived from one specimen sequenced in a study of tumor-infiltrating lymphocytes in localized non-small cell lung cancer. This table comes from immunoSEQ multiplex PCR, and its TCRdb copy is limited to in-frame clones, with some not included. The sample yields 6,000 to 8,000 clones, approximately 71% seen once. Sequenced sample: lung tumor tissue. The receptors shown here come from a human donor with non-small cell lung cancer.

CDR3 in amino acids: CASSRSHTQNTEAFF. As DNA, the CDR3 is TGCGCCAGCAGCCGATCACACACACAGAACACTGAAGCTTTCTTT. V and J are TRBV5-1 and TRBJ1-1; D ambiguous. V was trimmed by 4 bases and J by 1 base, leaving 14 bases between them. This CDR3 region has 15 residues. Germline CDR1 SGHRS, CDR2 YFSETQ.

The DNA for the CDR3 is TGTGCCAGCTCACCACCCTCACGGAACTATGGCTACACCTTC. This gives the protein CASSPPSRNYGYTF. The V call is TRBV18, the J call TRBJ1-2; unclear D gene. Looked up from germline, CDR1 is KGHSH and CDR2 is LQKENI. The V gene lost 0 bases and the J gene lost 2 bases, with 7 bases spanning the gap. The CDR3 length is 14 residues.

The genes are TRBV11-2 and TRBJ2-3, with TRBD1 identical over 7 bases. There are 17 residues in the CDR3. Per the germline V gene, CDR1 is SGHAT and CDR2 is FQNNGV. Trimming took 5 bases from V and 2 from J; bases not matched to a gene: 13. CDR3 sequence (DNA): TGTGCCAGCAGCCCTTTTGTGGGACAGAGTGTCACAGATACGCAGTATTTT. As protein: CASSPFVGQSVTDTQYF. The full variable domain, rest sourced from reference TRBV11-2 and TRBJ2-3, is EAGVAQSPRYKIIEKRQSVAFWCNPISGHATLYWYQQILGQGPKLLIQFQNNGVVDDSQLPKDRFSAERLKGVDSTLKIQPAKLEDSAVYLCASSPFVGQSVTDTQYFGPGTRLTVL.

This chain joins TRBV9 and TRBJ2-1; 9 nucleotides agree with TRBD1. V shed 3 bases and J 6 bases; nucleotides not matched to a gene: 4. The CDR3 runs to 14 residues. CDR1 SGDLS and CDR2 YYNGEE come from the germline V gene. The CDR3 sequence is CASSGDREGNEQFF. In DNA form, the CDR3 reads TGTGCCAGCAGCGGGGACAGGGAAGGCAATGAGCAGTTCTTC. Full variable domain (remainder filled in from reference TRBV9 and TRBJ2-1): DSGVTQTPKHLITATGQRVTLRCSPRSGDLSVYWYQQSLDQGLQFLIQYYNGEERAKGNILERFSAQQFPDLHSELNLSSLELGDSALYFCASSGDREGNEQFFGPGTRLTVL.

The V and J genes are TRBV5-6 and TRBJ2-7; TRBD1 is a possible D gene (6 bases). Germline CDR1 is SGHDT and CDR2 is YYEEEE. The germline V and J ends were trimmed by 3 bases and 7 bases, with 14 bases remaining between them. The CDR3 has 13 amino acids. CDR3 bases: TGTGCCAGCAGCTCGCGAGGGGGTCCTGAGCAGTACTTC. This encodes CASSSRGGPEQYF.

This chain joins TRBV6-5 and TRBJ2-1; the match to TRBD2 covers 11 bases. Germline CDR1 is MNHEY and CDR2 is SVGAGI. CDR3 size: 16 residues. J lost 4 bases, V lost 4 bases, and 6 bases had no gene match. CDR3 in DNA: TGTGCCAGCAGTTTCCTTAGCGGGGGGGTATACAATGAGCAGTTCTTC. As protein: CASSFLSGGVYNEQFF.

CDR3 loop: CSTSVSGENTIYF. CDR3 nucleotides: TGCAGCACCTCTGTGTCCGGGGAGAACACCATATATTTT. This chain uses TRBV29-1 with TRBJ1-3, with D unclear. This CDR3 has 13 residues. V lost 8 bases to trimming and J lost 7 bases, with 18 bases between them. Germline V CDR1 and CDR2: SQVTM, ANQGSEA.

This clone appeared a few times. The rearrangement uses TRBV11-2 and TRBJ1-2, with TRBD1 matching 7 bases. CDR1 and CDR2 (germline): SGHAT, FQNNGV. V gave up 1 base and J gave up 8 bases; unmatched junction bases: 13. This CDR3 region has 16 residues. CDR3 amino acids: CASSLGTGDRAVGYTF. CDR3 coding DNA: TGTGCCAGCAGCTTAGGGACGGGAGACAGGGCCGTGGGCTACACCTTC.

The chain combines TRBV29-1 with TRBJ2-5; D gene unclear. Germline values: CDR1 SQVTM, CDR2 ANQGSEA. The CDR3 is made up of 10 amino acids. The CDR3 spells CSGAQETQYF. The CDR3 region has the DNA TGCTCCGGCGCCCAAGAGACCCAGTACTTC.

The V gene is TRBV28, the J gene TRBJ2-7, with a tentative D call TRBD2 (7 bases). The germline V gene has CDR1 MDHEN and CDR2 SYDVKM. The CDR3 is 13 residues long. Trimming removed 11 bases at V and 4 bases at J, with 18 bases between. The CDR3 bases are TGTGCCGCCTCGGGGGGACATCTTTACGAGCAGTACTTC. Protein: CAASGGHLYEQYF.

The CDR3 coding sequence is TGCGCCAGCAGTTTGCCGGGACGAGGGGCCACTGAAGCTTTCTTT. Protein: CASSLPGRGATEAFF. The chain has TRBV5-1 and TRBJ1-1; tentatively, D is TRBD1 (5 bases). CDR1 is SGHRS, CDR2 YFSETQ, per germline. Between the trimmed V and J ends, which lost 5 bases and 4 bases, there was a span of 18 bases. The CDR3 has 15 amino acids.

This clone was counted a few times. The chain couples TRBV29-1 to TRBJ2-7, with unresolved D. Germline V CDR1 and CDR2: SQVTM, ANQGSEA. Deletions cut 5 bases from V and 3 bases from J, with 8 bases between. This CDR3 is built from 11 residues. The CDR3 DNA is TGCAGCGTTCTGGGCAACTACGAGCAGTACTTC. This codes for CSVLGNYEQYF.

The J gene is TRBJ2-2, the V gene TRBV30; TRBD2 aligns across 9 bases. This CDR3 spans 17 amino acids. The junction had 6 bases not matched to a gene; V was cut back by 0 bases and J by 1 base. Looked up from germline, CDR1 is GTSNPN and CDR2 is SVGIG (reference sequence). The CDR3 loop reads CAWSVRRGGRNTGELFF. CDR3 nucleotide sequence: TGTGCCTGGAGTGTAAGGCGGGGGGGCCGGAACACCGGGGAGCTGTTTTTT. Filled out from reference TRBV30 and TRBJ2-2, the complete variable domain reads SQTIHQWPATLVQPVGSPLSLECTVEGTSNPNLYWYRQAAGRGLQLLFYSVGIGQISSEVPQNLSASRPQDRQFILSSKKLLLSDSGFYLCAWSVRRGGRNTGELFFGEGSRLTVL.

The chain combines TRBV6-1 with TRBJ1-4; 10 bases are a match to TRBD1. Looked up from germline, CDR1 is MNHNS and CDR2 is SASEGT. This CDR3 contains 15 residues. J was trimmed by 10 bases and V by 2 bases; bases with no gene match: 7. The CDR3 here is CASSESGQGNRKLFF. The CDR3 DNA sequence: TGTGCCAGCAGTGAATCGGGACAGGGGAATCGAAAACTGTTTTTT.

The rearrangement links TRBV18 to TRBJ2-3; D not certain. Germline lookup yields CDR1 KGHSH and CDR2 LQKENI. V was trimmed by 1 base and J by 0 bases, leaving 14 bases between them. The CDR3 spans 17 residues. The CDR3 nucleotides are TGTGCCAGCTCACCACGGATCGCTGACACTAGCACAGATACGCAGTATTTT. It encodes CASSPRIADTSTDTQYF. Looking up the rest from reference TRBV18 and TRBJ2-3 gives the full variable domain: NAGVMQNPRHLVRRRGQEARLRCSPMKGHSHVYWYRQLPEEGLKFMVYLQKENIIDESGMPKERFSAEFPKEGPSILRIQQVVRGDSAAYFCASSPRIADTSTDTQYFGPGTRLTVL.

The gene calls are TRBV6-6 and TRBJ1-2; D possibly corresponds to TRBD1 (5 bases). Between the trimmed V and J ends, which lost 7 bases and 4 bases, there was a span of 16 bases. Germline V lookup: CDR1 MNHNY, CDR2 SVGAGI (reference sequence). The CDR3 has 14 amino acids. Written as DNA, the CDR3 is TGTGCCAGCACACCGGGGGGATCCTTCTATGGCTACACCTTC. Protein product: CASTPGGSFYGYTF.

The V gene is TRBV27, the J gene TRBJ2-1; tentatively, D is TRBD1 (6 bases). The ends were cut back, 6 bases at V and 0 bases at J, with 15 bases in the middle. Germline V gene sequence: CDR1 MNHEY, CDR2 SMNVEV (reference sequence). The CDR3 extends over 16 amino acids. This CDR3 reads CASRDGTQVSYNEQFF. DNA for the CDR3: TGTGCCAGCAGGGACGGGACACAGGTCTCCTACAATGAGCAGTTCTTC.

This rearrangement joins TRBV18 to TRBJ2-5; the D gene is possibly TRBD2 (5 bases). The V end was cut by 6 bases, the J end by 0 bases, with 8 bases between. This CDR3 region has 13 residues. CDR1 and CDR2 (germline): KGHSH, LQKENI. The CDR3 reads CASSSGNQETQYF. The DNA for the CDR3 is TGTGCCAGCTCTTCGGGGAACCAAGAGACCCAGTACTTC. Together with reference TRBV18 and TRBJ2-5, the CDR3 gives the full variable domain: NAGVMQNPRHLVRRRGQEARLRCSPMKGHSHVYWYRQLPEEGLKFMVYLQKENIIDESGMPKERFSAEFPKEGPSILRIQQVVRGDSAAYFCASSSGNQETQYFGPGTRLLVL.

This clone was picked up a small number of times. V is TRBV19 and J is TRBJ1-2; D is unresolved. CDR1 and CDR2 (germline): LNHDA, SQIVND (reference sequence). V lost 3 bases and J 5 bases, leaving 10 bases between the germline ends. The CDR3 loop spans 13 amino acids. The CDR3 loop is CASSIRQEYGYTF. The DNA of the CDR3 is TGTGCCAGTAGTATCAGGCAGGAATATGGCTACACCTTC.

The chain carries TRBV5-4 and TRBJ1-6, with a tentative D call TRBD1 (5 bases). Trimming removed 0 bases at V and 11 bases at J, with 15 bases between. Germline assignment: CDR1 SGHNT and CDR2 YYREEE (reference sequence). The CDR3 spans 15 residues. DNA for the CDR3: TGTGCCAGCAGCTTGGATACAGGAATGGGAACACCCCTCCACTTT. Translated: CASSLDTGMGTPLHF. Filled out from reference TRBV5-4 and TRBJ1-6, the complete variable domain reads ETGVTQSPTHLIKTRGQQVTLRCSSQSGHNTVSWYQQALGQGPQFIFQYYREEENGRGNFPPRFSGLQFPNYSSELNVNALELDDSALYLCASSLDTGMGTPLHFGNGTRLTVT.

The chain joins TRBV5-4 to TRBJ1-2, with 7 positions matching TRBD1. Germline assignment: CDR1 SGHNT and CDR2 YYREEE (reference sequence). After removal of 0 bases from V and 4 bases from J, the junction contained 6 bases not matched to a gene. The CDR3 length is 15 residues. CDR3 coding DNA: TGTGCCAGCAGCTTGGCCAAAGGGGGCGCCTATGGCTACACCTTC. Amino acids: CASSLAKGGAYGYTF.

CDR3 DNA sequence: TGTGCCAGCAGCTTGGGAGCGGGAGGGGCCGAGCAGTACTTC. This sequence encodes CASSLGAGGAEQYF. The chain carries TRBV5-6 and TRBJ2-7; 10 bases align to TRBD2. The CDR3 is made up of 14 amino acids. Germline trimming cut 0 bases from V and 6 bases from J; bases unmatched to any gene: 3. The germline gives CDR1 SGHDT, CDR2 YYEEEE. Full variable domain (rest looked up from reference TRBV5-6 and TRBJ2-7): DAGVTQSPTHLIKTRGQQVTLRCSPKSGHDTVSWYQQALGQGPQFIFQYYEEEERQRGNFPDRFSGHQFPNYSSELNVNALLLGDSALYLCASSLGAGGAEQYFGPGTRLTVT.

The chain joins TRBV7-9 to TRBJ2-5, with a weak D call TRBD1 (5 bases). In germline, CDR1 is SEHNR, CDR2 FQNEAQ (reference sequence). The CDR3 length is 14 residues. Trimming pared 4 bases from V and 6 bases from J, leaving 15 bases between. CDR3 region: CASSSIGVSQTQYF. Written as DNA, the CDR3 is TGTGCCAGCAGCTCAATAGGGGTCAGTCAGACCCAGTACTTC.

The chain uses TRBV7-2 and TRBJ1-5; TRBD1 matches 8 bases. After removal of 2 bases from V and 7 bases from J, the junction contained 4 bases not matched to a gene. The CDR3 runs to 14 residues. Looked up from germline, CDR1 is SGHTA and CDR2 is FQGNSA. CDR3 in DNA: TGTGCCAGCAGCTTAACAGGGGGGGACCAGCCCCAGCATTTT. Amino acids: CASSLTGGDQPQHF.

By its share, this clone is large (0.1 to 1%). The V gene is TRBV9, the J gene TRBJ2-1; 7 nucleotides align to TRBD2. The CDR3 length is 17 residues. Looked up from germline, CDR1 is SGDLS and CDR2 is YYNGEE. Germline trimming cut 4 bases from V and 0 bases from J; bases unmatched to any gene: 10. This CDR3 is CASSRFGGLSSYNEQFF. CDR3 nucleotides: TGTGCCAGCAGCCGCTTCGGGGGGTTAAGCTCCTACAATGAGCAGTTCTTC.